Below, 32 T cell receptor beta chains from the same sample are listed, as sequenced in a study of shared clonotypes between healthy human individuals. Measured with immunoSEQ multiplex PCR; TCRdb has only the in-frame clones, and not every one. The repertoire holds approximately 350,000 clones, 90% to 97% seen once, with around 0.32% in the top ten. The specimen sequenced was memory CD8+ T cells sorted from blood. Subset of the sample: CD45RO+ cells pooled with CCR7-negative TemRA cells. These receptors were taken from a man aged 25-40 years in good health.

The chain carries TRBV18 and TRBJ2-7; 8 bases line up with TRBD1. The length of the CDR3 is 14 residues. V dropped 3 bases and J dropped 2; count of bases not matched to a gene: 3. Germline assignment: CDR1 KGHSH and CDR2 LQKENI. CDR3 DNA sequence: TGTGCCAGCTCACCTGGGACAGGTCCCTACGAGCAGTACTTC. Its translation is CASSPGTGPYEQYF.

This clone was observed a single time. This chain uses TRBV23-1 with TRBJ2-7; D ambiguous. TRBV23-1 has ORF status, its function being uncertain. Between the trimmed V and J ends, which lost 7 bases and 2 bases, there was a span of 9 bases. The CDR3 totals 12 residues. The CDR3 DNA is TGCGCCAGCACTCCGGCCCCCTACGAGCAGTACTTC. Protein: CASTPAPYEQYF.

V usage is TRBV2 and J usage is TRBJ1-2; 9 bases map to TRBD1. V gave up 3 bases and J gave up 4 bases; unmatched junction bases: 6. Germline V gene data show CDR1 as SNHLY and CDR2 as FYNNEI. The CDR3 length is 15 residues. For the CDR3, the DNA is TGTGCCAGCAGTGATCGTGTGACAGGGGGCTATGGCTACACCTTC. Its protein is CASSDRVTGGYGYTF. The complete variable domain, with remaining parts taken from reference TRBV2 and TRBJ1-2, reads EPEVTQTPSHQVTQMGQEVILRCVPISNHLYFYWYRQILGQKVEFLVSFYNNEISEKSEIFDDQFSVERPDGSNFTLKIRSTKLEDSAMYFCASSDRVTGGYGYTFGSGTRLTVV.

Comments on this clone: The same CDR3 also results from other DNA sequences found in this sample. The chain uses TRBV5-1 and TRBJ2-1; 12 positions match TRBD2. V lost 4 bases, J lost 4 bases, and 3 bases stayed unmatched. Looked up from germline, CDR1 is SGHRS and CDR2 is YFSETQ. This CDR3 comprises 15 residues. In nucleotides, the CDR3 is TGCGCCAGCAGCCCGGGACTAGCGGGTTACAATGAGCAGTTCTTC. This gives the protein CASSPGLAGYNEQFF.

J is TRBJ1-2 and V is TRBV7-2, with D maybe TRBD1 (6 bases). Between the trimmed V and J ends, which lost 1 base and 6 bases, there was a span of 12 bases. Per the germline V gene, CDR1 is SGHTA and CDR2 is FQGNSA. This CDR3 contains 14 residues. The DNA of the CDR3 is TGTGCCAGCAGCTTAGGCCGGGACAAGGATGGCTACACCTTC. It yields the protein CASSLGRDKDGYTF.

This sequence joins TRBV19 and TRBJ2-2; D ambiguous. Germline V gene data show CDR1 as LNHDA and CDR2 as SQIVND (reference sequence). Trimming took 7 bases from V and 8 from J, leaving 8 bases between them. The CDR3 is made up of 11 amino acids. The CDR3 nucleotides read TGTGCCAGTATCGGTTCGGGGGAGCTGTTTTTT. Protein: CASIGSGELFF.

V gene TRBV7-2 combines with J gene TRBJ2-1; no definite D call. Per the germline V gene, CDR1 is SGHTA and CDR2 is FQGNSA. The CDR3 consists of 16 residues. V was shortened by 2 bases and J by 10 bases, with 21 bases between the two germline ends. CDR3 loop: CASSLNLLEILWEQFF. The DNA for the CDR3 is TGTGCCAGCAGCTTAAATCTCTTGGAAATCTTGTGGGAGCAGTTCTTC.

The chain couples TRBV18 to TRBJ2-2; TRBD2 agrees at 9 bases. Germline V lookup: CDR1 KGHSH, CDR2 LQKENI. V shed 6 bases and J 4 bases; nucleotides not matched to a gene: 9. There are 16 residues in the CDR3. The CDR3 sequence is CASSRLAGSPTGELFF. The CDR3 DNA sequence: TGTGCCAGCTCCCGGCTAGCGGGAAGCCCCACCGGGGAGCTGTTTTTT.

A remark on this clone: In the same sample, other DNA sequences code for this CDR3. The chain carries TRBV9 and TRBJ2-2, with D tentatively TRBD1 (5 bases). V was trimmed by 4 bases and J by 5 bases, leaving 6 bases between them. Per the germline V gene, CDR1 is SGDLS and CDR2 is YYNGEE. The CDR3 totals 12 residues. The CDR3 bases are TGTGCCAGCAGCAGGGGAACCGGGGAGCTGTTTTTT. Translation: CASSRGTGELFF.

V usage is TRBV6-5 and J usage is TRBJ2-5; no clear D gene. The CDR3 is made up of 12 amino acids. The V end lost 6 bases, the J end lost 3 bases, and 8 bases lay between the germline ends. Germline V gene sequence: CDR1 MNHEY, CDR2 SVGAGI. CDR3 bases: TGTGCCAGCAGCACGACGGAAGAGACCCAGTACTTC. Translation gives CASSTTEETQYF.

This CDR3 reads CASIRTSGRNEQFF. The CDR3 DNA sequence: TGTGCCAGCATTCGGACTAGCGGGAGAAATGAGCAGTTCTTC. J is TRBJ2-1 and V is TRBV7-2, with 13 nucleotides matching TRBD2. Germline CDR1 reads SGHTA; CDR2 reads FQGNSA. The CDR3 has 14 residues. With V trimmed by 7 bases and J by 7 bases, 4 bases remained unmatched.

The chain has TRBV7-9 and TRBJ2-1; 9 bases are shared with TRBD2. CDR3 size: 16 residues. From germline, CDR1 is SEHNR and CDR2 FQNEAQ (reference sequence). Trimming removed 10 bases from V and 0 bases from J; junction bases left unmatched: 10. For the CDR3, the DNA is TGTGCCACCGTGGTAGCGGGAGAGAGCTCCTACAATGAGCAGTTCTTC. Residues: CATVVAGESSYNEQFF.

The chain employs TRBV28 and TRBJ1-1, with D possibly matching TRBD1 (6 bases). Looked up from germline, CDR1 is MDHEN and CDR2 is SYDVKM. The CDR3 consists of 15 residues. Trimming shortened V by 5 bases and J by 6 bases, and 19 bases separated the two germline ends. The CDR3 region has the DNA TGTGCCAGCAGTGCCTGGGGCCAGGGGTGGGCTGAAGCTTTCTTT. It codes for CASSAWGQGWAEAFF.

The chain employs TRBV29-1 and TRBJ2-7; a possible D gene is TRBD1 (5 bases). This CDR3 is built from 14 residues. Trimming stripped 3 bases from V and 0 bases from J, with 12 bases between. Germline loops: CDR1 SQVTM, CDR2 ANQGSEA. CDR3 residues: CSVDVQGASYEQYF. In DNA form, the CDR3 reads TGCAGCGTTGACGTCCAAGGGGCCTCCTACGAGCAGTACTTC.

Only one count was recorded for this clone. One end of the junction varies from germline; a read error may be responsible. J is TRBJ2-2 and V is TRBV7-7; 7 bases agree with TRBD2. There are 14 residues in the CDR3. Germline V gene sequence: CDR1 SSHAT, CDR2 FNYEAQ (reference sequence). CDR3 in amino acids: CASRSGNGAGELFF. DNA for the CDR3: TGTGCTAGCAGAAGCGGGAATGGAGCCGGGGAGCTGTTTTTT.

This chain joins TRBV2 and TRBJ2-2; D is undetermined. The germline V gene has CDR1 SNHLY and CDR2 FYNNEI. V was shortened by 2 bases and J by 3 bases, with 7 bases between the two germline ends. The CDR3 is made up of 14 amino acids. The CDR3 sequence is CASSERRDTGELFF. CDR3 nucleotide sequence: TGTGCCAGCAGTGAACGTAGGGACACCGGGGAGCTGTTTTTT.

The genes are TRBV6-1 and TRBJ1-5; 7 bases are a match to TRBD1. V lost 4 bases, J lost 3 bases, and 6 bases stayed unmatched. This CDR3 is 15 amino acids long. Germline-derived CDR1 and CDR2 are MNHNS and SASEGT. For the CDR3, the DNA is TGTGCCAGCAGTGGTGGAGACAGGGTCAATCAGCCCCAGCATTTT. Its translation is CASSGGDRVNQPQHF.

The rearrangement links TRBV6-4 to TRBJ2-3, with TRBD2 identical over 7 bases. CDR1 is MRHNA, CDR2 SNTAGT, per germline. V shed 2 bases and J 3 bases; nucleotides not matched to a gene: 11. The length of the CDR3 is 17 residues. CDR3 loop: CASSDRASGYTTDTQYF. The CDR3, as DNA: TGTGCCAGCAGTGACCGGGCTAGCGGATATACTACAGATACGCAGTATTTT.

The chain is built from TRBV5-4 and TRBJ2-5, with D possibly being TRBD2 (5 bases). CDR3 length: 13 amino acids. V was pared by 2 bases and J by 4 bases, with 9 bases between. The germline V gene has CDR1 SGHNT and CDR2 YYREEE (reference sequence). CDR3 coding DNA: TGTGCCAGCAGCTTAGGGAGAACAGAGACCCAGTACTTC. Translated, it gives CASSLGRTETQYF.

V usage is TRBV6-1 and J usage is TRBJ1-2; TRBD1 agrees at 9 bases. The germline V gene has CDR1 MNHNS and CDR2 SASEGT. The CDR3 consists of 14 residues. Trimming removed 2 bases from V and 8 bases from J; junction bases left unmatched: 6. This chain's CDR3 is CASSEPGQGPGYTF. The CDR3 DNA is TGTGCCAGCAGTGAACCGGGACAGGGTCCCGGCTACACCTTC.

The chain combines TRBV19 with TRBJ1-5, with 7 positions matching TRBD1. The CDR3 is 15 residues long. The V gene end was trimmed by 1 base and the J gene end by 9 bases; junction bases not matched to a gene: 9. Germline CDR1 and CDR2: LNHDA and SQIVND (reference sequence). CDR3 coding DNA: TGTGCCAGTAGTATAGTCGGGACAGCCGCGTGGCCCCAGCATTTT. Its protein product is CASSIVGTAAWPQHF. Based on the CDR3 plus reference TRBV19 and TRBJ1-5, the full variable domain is DGGITQSPKYLFRKEGQNVTLSCEQNLNHDAMYWYRQDPGQGLRLIYYSQIVNDFQKGDIAEGYSVSREKKESFPLTVTSAQKNPTAFYLCASSIVGTAAWPQHFGDGTRLSIL.

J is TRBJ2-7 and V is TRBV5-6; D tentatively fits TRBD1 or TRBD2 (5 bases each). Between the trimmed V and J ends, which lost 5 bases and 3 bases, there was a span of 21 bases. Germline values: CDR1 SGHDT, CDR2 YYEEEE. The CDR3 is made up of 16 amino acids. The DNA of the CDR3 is TGTGCCAGCAGTCGAAGGGGACCCTACCCACACTACGAGCAGTACTTC. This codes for CASSRRGPYPHYEQYF. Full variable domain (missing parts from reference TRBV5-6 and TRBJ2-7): DAGVTQSPTHLIKTRGQQVTLRCSPKSGHDTVSWYQQALGQGPQFIFQYYEEEERQRGNFPDRFSGHQFPNYSSELNVNALLLGDSALYLCASSRRGPYPHYEQYFGPGTRLTVT.

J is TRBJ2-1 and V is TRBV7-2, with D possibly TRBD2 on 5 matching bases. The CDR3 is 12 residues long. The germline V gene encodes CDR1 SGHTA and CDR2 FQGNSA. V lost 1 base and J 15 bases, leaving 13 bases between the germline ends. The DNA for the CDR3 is TGTGCCAGCAGCTTAGGAACCGGGAACTCGTTCTTC. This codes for CASSLGTGNSFF.

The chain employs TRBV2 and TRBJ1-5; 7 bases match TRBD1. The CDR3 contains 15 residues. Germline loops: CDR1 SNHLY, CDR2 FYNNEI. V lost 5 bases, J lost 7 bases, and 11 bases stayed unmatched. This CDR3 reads CASSYSSDRVQPQHF. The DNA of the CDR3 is TGTGCCAGCAGTTACTCAAGTGACAGGGTACAGCCCCAGCATTTT.

CDR3 in DNA: TGTGCCAGCAGTGGGGCCCGACTTCAGTACTTC. This gives the protein CASSGARLQYF. V and J are TRBV2 and TRBJ2-4; D is unclear. V was trimmed by 4 bases and J by 11 bases, leaving 9 bases between them. CDR3 length: 11 residues. Germline V gene lookup returns CDR1 SNHLY and CDR2 FYNNEI.

The CDR3 DNA follows: TGCGCCAGCAGCCAAGTGCCACAAGAGACCCAGTACTTC. This translates into CASSQVPQETQYF. The rearrangement joins TRBV4-1 to TRBJ2-5; D is uncertain. In germline, CDR1 is MGHRA, CDR2 YSYEKL. V was shortened by 1 base and J by 2 bases, with 5 bases between the two germline ends. The CDR3 is 13 amino acids.

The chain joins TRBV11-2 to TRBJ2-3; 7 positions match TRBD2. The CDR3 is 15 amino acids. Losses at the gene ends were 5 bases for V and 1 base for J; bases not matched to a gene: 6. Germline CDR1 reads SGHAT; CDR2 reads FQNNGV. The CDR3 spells CASSPWGGGTDTQYF. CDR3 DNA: TGTGCCAGCAGCCCGTGGGGAGGGGGCACAGATACGCAGTATTTT.

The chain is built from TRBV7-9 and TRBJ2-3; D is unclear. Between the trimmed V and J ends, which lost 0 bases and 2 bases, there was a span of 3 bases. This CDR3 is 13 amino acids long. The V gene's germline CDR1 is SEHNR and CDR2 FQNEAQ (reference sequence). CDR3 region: CASSLANTDTQYF. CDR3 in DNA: TGTGCCAGCAGCTTAGCGAACACAGATACGCAGTATTTT.

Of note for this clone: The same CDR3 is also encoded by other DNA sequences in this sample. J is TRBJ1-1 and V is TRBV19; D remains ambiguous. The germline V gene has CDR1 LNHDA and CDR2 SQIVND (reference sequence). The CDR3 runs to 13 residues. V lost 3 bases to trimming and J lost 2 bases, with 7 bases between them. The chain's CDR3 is CASSMRENTEAFF. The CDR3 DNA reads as TGTGCCAGTAGTATGCGGGAAAACACTGAAGCTTTCTTT.

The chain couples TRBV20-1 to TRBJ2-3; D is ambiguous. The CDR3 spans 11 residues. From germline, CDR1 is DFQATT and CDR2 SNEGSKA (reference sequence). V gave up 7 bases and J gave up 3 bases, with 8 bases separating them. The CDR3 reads CSGKGTDTQYF. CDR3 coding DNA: TGCAGTGGCAAAGGGACAGATACGCAGTATTTT.

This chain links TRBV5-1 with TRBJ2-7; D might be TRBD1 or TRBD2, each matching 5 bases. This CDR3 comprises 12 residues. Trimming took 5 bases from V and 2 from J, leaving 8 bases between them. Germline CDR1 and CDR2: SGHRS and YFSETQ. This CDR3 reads CASRGVTYEQYF. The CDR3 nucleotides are TGCGCCAGCAGGGGGGTTACCTACGAGCAGTACTTC.

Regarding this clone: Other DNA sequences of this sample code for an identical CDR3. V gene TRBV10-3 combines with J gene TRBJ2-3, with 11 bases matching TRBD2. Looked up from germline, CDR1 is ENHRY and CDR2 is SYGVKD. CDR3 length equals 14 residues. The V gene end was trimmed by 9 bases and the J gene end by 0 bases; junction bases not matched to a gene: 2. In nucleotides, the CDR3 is TGTGCCATTCGGACTAGCGGGAGCACAGATACGCAGTATTTT. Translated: CAIRTSGSTDTQYF.